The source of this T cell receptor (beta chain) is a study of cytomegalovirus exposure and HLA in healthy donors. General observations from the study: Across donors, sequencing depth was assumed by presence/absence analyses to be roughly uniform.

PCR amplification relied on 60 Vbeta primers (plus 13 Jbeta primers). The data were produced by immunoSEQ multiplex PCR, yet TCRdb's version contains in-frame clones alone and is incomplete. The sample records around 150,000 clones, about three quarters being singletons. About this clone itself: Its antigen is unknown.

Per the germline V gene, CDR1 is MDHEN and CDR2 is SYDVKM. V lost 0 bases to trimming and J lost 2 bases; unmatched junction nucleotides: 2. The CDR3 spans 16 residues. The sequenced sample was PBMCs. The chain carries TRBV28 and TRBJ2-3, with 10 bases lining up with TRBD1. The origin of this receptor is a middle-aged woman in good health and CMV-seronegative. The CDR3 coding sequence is TGTGCCAGCAGTTTATGGGGACAGGGGCTCACAGATACGCAGTATTTT. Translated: CASSLWGQGLTDTQYF.